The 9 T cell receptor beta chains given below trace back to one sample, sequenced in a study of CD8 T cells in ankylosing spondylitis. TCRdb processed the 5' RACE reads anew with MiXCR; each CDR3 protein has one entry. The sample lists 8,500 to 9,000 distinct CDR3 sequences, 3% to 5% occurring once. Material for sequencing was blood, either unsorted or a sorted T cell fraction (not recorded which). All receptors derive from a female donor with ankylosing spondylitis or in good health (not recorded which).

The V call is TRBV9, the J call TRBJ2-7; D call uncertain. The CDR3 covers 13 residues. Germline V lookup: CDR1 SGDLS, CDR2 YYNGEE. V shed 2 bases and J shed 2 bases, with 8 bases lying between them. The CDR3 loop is CASSVLPAYEQYF. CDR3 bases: TGTGCCAGCAGCGTGCTACCGGCCTACGAGCAGTACTTC.

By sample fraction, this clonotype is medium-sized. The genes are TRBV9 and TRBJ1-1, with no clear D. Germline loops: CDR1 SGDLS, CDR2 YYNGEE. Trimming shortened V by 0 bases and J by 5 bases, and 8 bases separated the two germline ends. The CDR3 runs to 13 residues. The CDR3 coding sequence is TGTGCCAGCAGCGTAGAGACGAGAACTGAAGCTTTCTTT. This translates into CASSVETRTEAFF.

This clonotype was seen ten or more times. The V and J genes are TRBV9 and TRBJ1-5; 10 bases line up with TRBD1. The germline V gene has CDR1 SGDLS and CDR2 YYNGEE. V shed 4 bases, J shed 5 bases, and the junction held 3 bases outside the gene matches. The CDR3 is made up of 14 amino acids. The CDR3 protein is CASSRTGGHQPQHF. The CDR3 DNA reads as TGTGCCAGCAGCCGGACAGGGGGGCATCAGCCCCAGCATTTT.

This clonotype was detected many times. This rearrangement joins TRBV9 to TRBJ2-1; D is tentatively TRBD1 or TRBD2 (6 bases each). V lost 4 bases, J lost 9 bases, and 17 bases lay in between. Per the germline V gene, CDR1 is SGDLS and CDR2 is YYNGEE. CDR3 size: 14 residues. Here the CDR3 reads CASSSPRGPGEQFF. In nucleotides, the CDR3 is TGTGCCAGCAGCTCCCCTCGGGGGCCAGGTGAGCAGTTCTTC.

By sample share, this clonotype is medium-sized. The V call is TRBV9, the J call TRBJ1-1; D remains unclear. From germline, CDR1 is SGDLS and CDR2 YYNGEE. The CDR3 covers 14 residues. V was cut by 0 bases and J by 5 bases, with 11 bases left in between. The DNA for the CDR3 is TGTGCCAGCAGCGTAGCGGGAGGGAGGACTGAAGCTTTCTTT. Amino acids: CASSVAGGRTEAFF.

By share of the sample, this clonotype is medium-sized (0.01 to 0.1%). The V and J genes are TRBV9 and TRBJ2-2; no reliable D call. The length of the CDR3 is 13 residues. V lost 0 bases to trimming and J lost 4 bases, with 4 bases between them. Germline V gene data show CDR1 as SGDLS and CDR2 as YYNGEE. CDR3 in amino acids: CASSVEGTGELFF. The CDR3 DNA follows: TGTGCCAGCAGCGTAGAGGGCACCGGGGAGCTGTTTTTT.

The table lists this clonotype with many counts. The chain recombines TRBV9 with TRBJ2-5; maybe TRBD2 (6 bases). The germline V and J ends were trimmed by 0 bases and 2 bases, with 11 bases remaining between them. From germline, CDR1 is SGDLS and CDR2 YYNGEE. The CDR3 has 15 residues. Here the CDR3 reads CASSVGSGLQETQYF. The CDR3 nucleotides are TGTGCCAGCAGCGTAGGATCGGGACTGCAAGAGACCCAGTACTTC. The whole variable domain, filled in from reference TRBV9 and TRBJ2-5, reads DSGVTQTPKHLITATGQRVTLRCSPRSGDLSVYWYQQSLDQGLQFLIQYYNGEERAKGNILERFSAQQFPDLHSELNLSSLELGDSALYFCASSVGSGLQETQYFGPGTRLLVL.

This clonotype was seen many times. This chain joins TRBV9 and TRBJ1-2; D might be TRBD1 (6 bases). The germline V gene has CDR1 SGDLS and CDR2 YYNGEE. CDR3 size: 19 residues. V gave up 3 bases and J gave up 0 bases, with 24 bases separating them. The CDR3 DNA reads TGTGCCAGCAGCGGATACTCCGGGACACCCGCCGCCCCTAACTATGGCTACACCTTC. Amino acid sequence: CASSGYSGTPAAPNYGYTF.

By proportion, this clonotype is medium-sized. CDR3 loop: CASSVRVTGMNYGYTF. CDR3 sequence (DNA): TGTGCCAGCAGCGTAAGGGTTACAGGGATGAACTATGGCTACACCTTC. The chain uses TRBV9 and TRBJ1-2; D might be TRBD1 (6 bases). The CDR3 totals 16 residues. V gave up 1 base and J gave up 2 bases, with 15 bases separating them. The germline gives CDR1 SGDLS, CDR2 YYNGEE.